The source of this T cell receptor (beta chain) is a study of shared clonotypes between healthy human individuals. Study-wide points: Investigators expected sequencing depth to affect clonotype sharing among donors.

Across several immunoSEQ plates, the genomic DNA of each subset was split evenly. Sequenced by immunoSEQ multiplex PCR; TCRdb stores in-frame clones only, minus some. The sample has 450,000 to 550,000 clones; 70% to 80% are singletons. Turning to this clone: Its antigen is currently unknown.

The CDR3 covers 15 residues. V was clipped by 0 bases and J by 8 bases, with 16 bases between them. Germline lookup yields CDR1 MNHEY and CDR2 SMNVEV (reference sequence). The chain employs TRBV27 and TRBJ1-2; TRBD1 might be the D (5 bases). Material for sequencing was PBMCs. This clonotype was obtained from a middle-aged woman in good health. Some clones in this sample may be carry-over from other donors' samples. The CDR3 protein is CASSLSWGEVGGYTF. CDR3 DNA: TGTGCCAGCAGTTTATCGTGGGGGGAGGTGGGCGGCTACACCTTC.